This is a list of T cell receptor beta chains from one sample in a study of metastatic and nonmetastatic thyroid tumors. TCRdb used MiXCR to call clones anew from the PCR reads. The repertoire holds some 69,000 clones, 14% seen once, with less than 8.5% in the top ten. The sequenced material came from blood. These TCRs come from a male donor with papillary thyroid cancer or a benign thyroid nodule (not recorded which). Some clones in this sample may be carry-over from other donors' samples. Each CDR3 is given with its conserved first and last residue. D genes are given only for firm matches. Clone size is shown for a subset of rows, as once, few, many or a class of expanded clone.

D	size	J	V	CDR3	DNA
.	.	TRBJ2-7	TRBV11-3	CASSSTGAGVMYEQYF	TGTGCCAGCAGCTCAACCGGGGCAGGGGTTATGTACGAGCAGTACTTC
.	.	TRBJ2-3	TRBV6-6	CASSYSTTDTQYF	TGTGCCAGCAGTTACTCGACTACAGATACGCAGTATTTT
.	.	TRBJ2-5	TRBV18	CASSPVPKGGQTQYF	TGTGCCAGCTCACCGGTCCCAAAAGGGGGGCAGACCCAGTACTTC
.	.	TRBJ2-3	TRBV28	CASSTQGLGLTDTQYF	TGTGCCAGCAGCACCCAGGGACTGGGGTTAACAGATACGCAGTATTTT
TRBD1	.	TRBJ1-5	TRBV18	CASSLRQGDGNQPQHF	TGTGCCAGCTCACTCCGACAGGGAGATGGCAATCAGCCCCAGCATTTT
.	many	TRBJ1-1	TRBV28	CASSLISWDVITEAFF	TGTGCCAGCAGTTTGATTTCTTGGGACGTAATCACTGAAGCTTTCTTT
.	many	TRBJ2-1	TRBV6-1	CASRLPSSYNEQFF	TGTGCCAGCAGGTTACCTAGCTCCTACAATGAGCAGTTCTTC
.	.	TRBJ2-2	TRBV11-3	CASSLNKAGELFF	TGTGCCAGCAGCTTAAATAAGGCCGGGGAGCTGTTTTTT
.	many	TRBJ2-1	TRBV7-9	CATLTYSYNEQFF	TGTGCCACCCTGACTTACTCCTACAATGAGCAGTTCTTC
TRBD2	.	TRBJ2-1	TRBV25-1	CASSEQHMMNSGRSYNEQFF	TGTGCCAGCAGTGAACAACATATGATGAATAGCGGGAGGTCATACAATGAGCAGTTCTTC
TRBD2	.	TRBJ2-1	TRBV12-3/TRBV12-4	CASRDREVYNEQFF	TGTGCCAGCAGGGATCGGGAGGTATACAATGAGCAGTTCTTC
.	many	TRBJ2-6	TRBV9	CASSARPGANVLTF	TGTGCCAGCAGCGCCCGACCCGGGGCCAACGTCCTGACTTTC
.	many	TRBJ2-1	TRBV7-9	CASSLDAGDEQFF	TGTGCCAGCAGCTTAGATGCCGGGGATGAGCAGTTCTTC
TRBD1	many	TRBJ1-1	TRBV28	CASSEPDRDMNTEAFF	TGTGCCAGCAGTGAACCCGACAGGGACATGAACACTGAAGCTTTCTTT
.	many	TRBJ1-5	TRBV5-1	CASSLRENQPQHF	TGCGCCAGCAGCTTGCGAGAGAATCAGCCCCAGCATTTT
.	.	TRBJ2-3	TRBV20-1	CSARDPRRSDPDTQYF	TGCAGTGCTAGAGATCCTAGGAGGTCTGACCCAGATACGCAGTATTTT
.	many	TRBJ2-2	TRBV5-4	CASSARAPANTGELFF	TGTGCCAGCAGCGCCCGGGCCCCCGCGAACACCGGGGAGCTGTTTTTT
TRBD1	many	TRBJ1-4	TRBV5-5	CASSKTGEENEKLFF	TGTGCCAGCAGCAAGACAGGGGAGGAGAATGAAAAACTGTTTTTT
TRBD1	many	TRBJ2-3	TRBV27	CASSYYRGSTDTQYF	TGTGCCAGCAGTTACTACAGGGGAAGCACAGATACGCAGTATTTT
.	many	TRBJ2-5	TRBV6-4	CASSDQQGTQETQYF	TGTGCCAGCAGTGACCAACAGGGGACTCAAGAGACCCAGTACTTC
TRBD1	.	TRBJ2-7	TRBV6-1	CASSVGLVVGGDEQYF	TGTGCCAGCAGTGTGGGGCTGGTGGTAGGGGGCGACGAGCAGTACTTC
TRBD2	many	TRBJ2-7	TRBV11-1	CASSPWTSGSYEQYF	TGTGCCAGCAGCCCCTGGACTAGCGGCTCCTACGAGCAGTACTTC
TRBD1	many	TRBJ1-3	TRBV9	CASSVDPRQGSGNTIYF	TGTGCCAGCAGCGTAGATCCGAGACAGGGATCTGGAAACACCATATATTTT
TRBD1	.	TRBJ1-1	TRBV20-1	CSARDHGTGIPEAFF	TGCAGTGCTAGAGATCATGGGACAGGGATACCTGAAGCTTTCTTT
.	many	TRBJ2-1	TRBV2	CASSEREYEQFF	TGTGCCAGCAGTGAGCGGGAATATGAGCAGTTCTTC
.	many	TRBJ2-3	TRBV5-6	CASSHRFYTQYF	TGTGCCAGCAGCCACAGGTTTTATACGCAGTATTTT
TRBD1	.	TRBJ2-2	TRBV19	CASAGTGTGELFF	TGTGCCAGCGCCGGGACAGGGACCGGGGAGCTGTTTTTT
.	.	TRBJ1-4	TRBV3-1	CASSLAWGANEKLFF	TGTGCCAGCAGCCTAGCATGGGGCGCGAATGAAAAACTGTTTTTT
.	many	TRBJ2-4	TRBV7-3	CASSFRGDIQYF	TGTGCCAGCAGCTTTCGCGGTGACATTCAGTACTTC
.	.	TRBJ2-1	TRBV19	CATTDTRGGWVNEQFF	TGTGCCACCACTGATACTAGGGGCGGGTGGGTCAATGAGCAGTTCTTC
.	many	TRBJ1-4	TRBV20-1	CSASQGSTEKLFF	TGCAGTGCTAGCCAGGGATCCACTGAAAAACTGTTTTTT
.	many	TRBJ2-1	TRBV19	CASSGTGLASGYNEQFF	TGTGCCAGCTCCGGGACAGGTCTGGCTAGCGGATACAATGAGCAGTTCTTC
.	many	TRBJ2-1	TRBV10-1	CASSEEPRDEQFF	TGCGCCAGCAGTGAGGAGCCGCGGGATGAGCAGTTCTTC
TRBD1	many	TRBJ1-6	TRBV20-1	CSARGRGSSYNSPLHF	TGCAGTGCTAGAGGCAGGGGGAGCTCCTATAATTCACCCCTCCACTTT
TRBD2	many	TRBJ2-7	TRBV5-1	CASSLGLAGYYEQYF	TGCGCCAGCAGCTTGGGACTAGCGGGATACTACGAGCAGTACTTC
.	.	TRBJ1-1	TRBV27	CASSFGSPGSTEAFF	TGTGCCAGCAGTTTTGGGAGCCCCGGGAGCACTGAAGCTTTCTTT
TRBD2	few	TRBJ2-2	TRBV5-4	CASSPPSGANTGELFF	TGTGCCAGCAGCCCCCCAAGCGGGGCTAACACCGGGGAGCTGTTTTTT
.	many	TRBJ2-1	TRBV20-1	CSAGRGGISYNEQFF	TGCAGTGCTGGTAGAGGCGGGATCTCCTACAATGAGCAGTTCTTC
TRBD2	many	TRBJ2-3	TRBV10-1	CASSESWVAGADTQYF	TGCGCCAGCAGTGAGTCGTGGGTAGCGGGAGCTGATACGCAGTATTTT
TRBD1	many	TRBJ1-5	TRBV2	CASSEGKGQNQPQHF	TGTGCCAGCAGTGAAGGAAAGGGACAGAATCAGCCCCAGCATTTT
TRBD2	many	TRBJ2-1	TRBV3-1	CASSQHASGSLSEQFF	TGTGCCAGCAGCCAACACGCTAGCGGGAGTTTAAGTGAGCAGTTCTTC
TRBD2	.	TRBJ2-2	TRBV14	CASSQGVRDYRTGELFF	TGTGCCAGCAGCCAGGGTGTCCGGGACTATCGGACCGGGGAGCTGTTTTTT
.	many	TRBJ2-7	TRBV7-9	CASGPTGYEQYF	TGTGCCAGCGGTCCCACAGGATACGAGCAGTACTTC
.	many	TRBJ2-3	TRBV9	CASSVDSDTQYF	TGTGCCAGCAGCGTAGACTCCGATACGCAGTATTTT
.	many	TRBJ2-1	TRBV20-1	CSAREEYRSYNEQFF	TGCAGTGCTAGGGAGGAATATAGGTCCTACAATGAGCAGTTCTTC
.	many	TRBJ2-2	TRBV18	CASSPRKNGGDSSGELFF	TGTGCCAGCTCACCACGTAAGAATGGGGGCGACTCATCCGGGGAGCTGTTTTTT
.	many	TRBJ2-5	TRBV4-2	CASSPRGGQQETQYF	TGTGCCAGCAGCCCTAGGGGGGGACAACAAGAGACCCAGTACTTC
TRBD2	many	TRBJ2-7	TRBV27	CASSLLAGAPYEQYF	TGTGCCAGCAGTTTATTAGCGGGAGCGCCCTACGAGCAGTACTTC
.	many	TRBJ2-1	TRBV7-9	CASSFFPEREREQFF	TGTGCCAGCAGCTTCTTTCCAGAACGGGAGCGAGAGCAGTTCTTC
.	many	TRBJ1-1	TRBV12-3/TRBV12-4	CASALQEGNTEAFF	TGTGCCAGCGCTCTGCAAGAAGGGAACACTGAAGCTTTCTTT